One and the same sample provided the 15 T cell receptor beta chains below, sequenced in a study of identical twins. TCRdb reanalysed the 5' RACE reads using MiXCR and keeps one entry per CDR3 protein. This table holds around 230,000 distinct CDR3 sequences, less than 10% found once. Sequencing used memory (CD45RO+) T cells sorted from blood. Source of these receptors: a woman in her late teens or twenties in good health.

This clonotype showed up many times. The gene calls are TRBV5-6 and TRBJ2-2; D call uncertain. The CDR3 sequence is 12 residues long. In germline, CDR1 is SGHDT, CDR2 YYEEEE. Trimming took off 2 bases at V and 6 bases at J, with 5 bases between the two ends. The CDR3 sequence is CASSFGPGELFF. CDR3 DNA: TGTGCCAGCAGCTTCGGTCCCGGGGAGCTGTTTTTT.

This clonotype showed up just once. The chain is built from TRBV2 and TRBJ2-2; D is perhaps TRBD1 (6 bases). Germline lookup yields CDR1 SNHLY and CDR2 FYNNEI. Deletions cut 1 base from V and 6 bases from J, with 12 bases between. This CDR3 comprises 15 residues. The CDR3 region is CASSEGGYRAGELFF. The CDR3 coding sequence is TGTGCCAGCAGTGAAGGAGGATACAGGGCCGGGGAGCTGTTTTTT.

This chain links TRBV20-1 with TRBJ1-2, with D possibly matching TRBD1 (6 bases). The CDR3 covers 13 residues. The V gene's germline CDR1 is DFQATT and CDR2 SNEGSKA (reference sequence). V was clipped by 6 bases and J by 8 bases, with 19 bases between them. CDR3 bases: TGCAGTGCAAGACAGGATCCCGCGGGAGGCTACACCTTC. Encoded protein: CSARQDPAGGYTF.

There are many counts of this clonotype. This sequence joins TRBV27 and TRBJ2-5; 7 bases fit TRBD2. The CDR3 contains 12 residues. Unmatched junction bases numbered 8, after V lost 8 bases and J lost 8 bases. Germline CDR1 reads MNHEY; CDR2 reads SMNVEV (reference sequence). In DNA, the CDR3 is TGTGCCAGCTCTGTAGAAGCGGGAACCCAGTACTTC. It specifies CASSVEAGTQYF.

This clonotype was found a few times. The CDR3 sequence is CASSPVFNSGRGWNEQFF. CDR3 in DNA: TGTGCCAGCAGCCCGGTTTTCAATAGCGGGAGAGGGTGGAATGAGCAGTTCTTC. V is TRBV11-2 and J is TRBJ2-1, with 9 bases fitting TRBD2. V shed 5 bases, J shed 7 bases, and the junction held 18 bases outside the gene matches. The CDR3 sequence is 18 residues long. Looked up from germline, CDR1 is SGHAT and CDR2 is FQNNGV.

Ten or more counts support this clonotype. The chain combines TRBV5-1 with TRBJ2-5; tentatively, D is TRBD1 (5 bases). The germline V and J ends were trimmed by 4 bases and 1 base, with 14 bases remaining between them. The CDR3 sequence is 15 residues long. From germline, CDR1 is SGHRS and CDR2 YFSETQ. The CDR3 loop is CASSLGGAAQETQYF. The CDR3 DNA sequence: TGCGCCAGCAGCCTAGGTGGGGCAGCCCAAGAGACCCAGTACTTC.

This clonotype was counted at least ten times. The chain carries TRBV12-3 or TRBV12-4 and TRBJ1-5; tentative D call: TRBD1 (6 bases). V dropped 5 bases and J dropped 7 bases, with 15 bases sitting between them. The CDR3 has 14 residues. The CDR3 spells CASSIQGFKQPQHF. CDR3 DNA sequence: TGTGCCAGCAGTATACAGGGCTTCAAACAGCCCCAGCATTTT.

The chain combines TRBV10-1 with TRBJ2-1; 7 nucleotides align to TRBD2. The CDR3 length is 14 residues. Germline CDR1 and CDR2: WNHNN and SYGVQD (reference sequence). V lost 6 bases, J lost 5 bases, and 7 bases stayed unmatched. CDR3 in amino acids: CASSRDYNNNEQFF. The CDR3 nucleotides are TGCGCCAGCAGCCGGGACTACAATAACAATGAGCAGTTCTTC.

V is TRBV12-3 or TRBV12-4 and J is TRBJ1-5; possible D gene TRBD1, 6 bases. Trimming shortened V by 5 bases and J by 6 bases, and 14 bases separated the two germline ends. There are 14 residues in the CDR3. The chain's CDR3 is CASSIKGGRQPQHF. CDR3 in DNA: TGTGCCAGCAGTATTAAGGGGGGTCGTCAGCCCCAGCATTTT.

This clonotype was recorded at least ten times. The genes are TRBV4-2 and TRBJ1-2, with 7 bases fitting TRBD1. With 4 bases clipped from V and 4 bases from J, the junction kept 9 bases outside the gene matches. Germline CDR1 reads LGHNA; CDR2 reads YNFKEQ. This CDR3 spans 15 amino acids. This CDR3 reads CASSPIPRDSYGYTF. The CDR3 bases are TGTGCCAGCAGCCCGATCCCCCGGGACAGCTATGGCTACACCTTC.

This clonotype occurred many times. The J gene is TRBJ2-1, the V gene TRBV19; D is perhaps TRBD1 or TRBD2 (5 bases each). The CDR3 contains 13 residues. Trimming shortened V by 5 bases and J by 5 bases, and 10 bases separated the two germline ends. Germline loops: CDR1 LNHDA, CDR2 SQIVND (reference sequence). The CDR3: CASSVGTNNEQFF. The CDR3 bases are TGTGCCAGTAGTGTCGGGACGAACAATGAGCAGTTCTTC. Variable domain in full (rest from reference TRBV19 and TRBJ2-1): DGGITQSPKYLFRKEGQNVTLSCEQNLNHDAMYWYRQDPGQGLRLIYYSQIVNDFQKGDIAEGYSVSREKKESFPLTVTSAQKNPTAFYLCASSVGTNNEQFFGPGTRLTVL.

This clonotype was picked up a small number of times. The V and J genes are TRBV5-1 and TRBJ2-1; the D gene is possibly TRBD1 (5 bases). V was cut by 2 bases and J by 8 bases, with 17 bases left in between. The CDR3 has 15 amino acids. Germline assignment: CDR1 SGHRS and CDR2 YFSETQ. The CDR3: CASSFFRQGRDEQFF. CDR3 nucleotides: TGCGCCAGCAGCTTTTTCCGGCAGGGTCGGGATGAGCAGTTCTTC.

This clonotype showed up many times. The chain employs TRBV20-1 and TRBJ2-3, with 9 bases lining up with TRBD2. The V gene's germline CDR1 is DFQATT and CDR2 SNEGSKA (reference sequence). The CDR3 spans 17 residues. V shed 0 bases, J shed 5 bases, and the junction held 12 bases outside the gene matches. DNA for the CDR3: TGCAGTGCTAGAGAAACTAGGGCTAGCGGGGTGGTAGATACGCAGTATTTT. Translating gives CSARETRASGVVDTQYF.

This clonotype was recorded many times. V gene TRBV7-2 combines with J gene TRBJ2-1; 9 nucleotides line up with TRBD1. This CDR3 contains 15 residues. Germline loops: CDR1 SGHTA, CDR2 FQGNSA. V trimming: 5 bases; J trimming: 9 bases; junction bases outside the gene matches: 11. The CDR3 spells CASSQGQGDMGEQFF. The DNA of the CDR3 is TGTGCCAGCAGCCAGGGACAGGGTGATATGGGTGAGCAGTTCTTC.

Many counts were recorded for this clonotype. The CDR3 bases are TGTGCCAGCAGCTCCCCGTCGGGCAAGACAGATACGCAGTATTTT. As protein: CASSSPSGKTDTQYF. The chain uses TRBV5-6 and TRBJ2-3; no clear D. The CDR3 consists of 15 residues. Deletions cut 3 bases from V and 3 bases from J, with 14 bases between. Germline V lookup: CDR1 SGHDT, CDR2 YYEEEE.